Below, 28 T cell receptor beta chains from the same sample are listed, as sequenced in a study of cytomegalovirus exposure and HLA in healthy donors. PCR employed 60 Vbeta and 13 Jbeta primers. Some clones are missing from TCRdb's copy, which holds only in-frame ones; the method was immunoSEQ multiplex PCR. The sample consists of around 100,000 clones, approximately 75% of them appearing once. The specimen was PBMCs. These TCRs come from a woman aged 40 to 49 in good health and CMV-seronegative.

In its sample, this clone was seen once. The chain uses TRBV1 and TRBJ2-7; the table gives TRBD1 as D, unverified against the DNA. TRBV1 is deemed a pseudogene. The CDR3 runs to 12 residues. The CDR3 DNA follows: TGCACCAGCAGCCTAGGGGGCTACGAGCAGTACTTC. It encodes CTSSLGGYEQYF.

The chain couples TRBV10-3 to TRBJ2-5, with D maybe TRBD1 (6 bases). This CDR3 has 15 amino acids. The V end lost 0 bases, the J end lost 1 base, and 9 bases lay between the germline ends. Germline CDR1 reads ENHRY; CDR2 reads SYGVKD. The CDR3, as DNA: TGTGCCATCAGTGAGTCGCAGGGGTCCCAAGAGACCCAGTACTTC. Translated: CAISESQGSQETQYF.

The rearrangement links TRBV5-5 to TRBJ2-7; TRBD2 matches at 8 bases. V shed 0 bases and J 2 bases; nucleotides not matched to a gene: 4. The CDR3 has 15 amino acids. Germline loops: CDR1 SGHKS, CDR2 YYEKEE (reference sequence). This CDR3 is CASSLGGGSPYEQYF. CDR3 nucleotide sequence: TGTGCCAGCAGCTTGGGCGGGGGGTCGCCCTACGAGCAGTACTTC.

The CDR3 bases are TGTGCCAGCAGCTTAGATAGCGGGGGCCTCACAGATACGCAGTATTTT. Translation gives CASSLDSGGLTDTQYF. V is TRBV7-2 and J is TRBJ2-3, with 9 bases aligning to TRBD2. The length of the CDR3 is 16 residues. Trimming removed 1 base from V and 2 bases from J; junction bases left unmatched: 4. Germline V gene data show CDR1 as SGHTA and CDR2 as FQGNSA.

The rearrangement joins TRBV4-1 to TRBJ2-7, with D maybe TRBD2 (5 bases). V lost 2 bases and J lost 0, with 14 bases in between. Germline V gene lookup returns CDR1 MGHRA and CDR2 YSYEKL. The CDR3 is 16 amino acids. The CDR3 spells CASSQQDFIGSYEQYF. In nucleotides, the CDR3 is TGCGCCAGCAGCCAACAGGACTTTATCGGCTCCTACGAGCAGTACTTC.

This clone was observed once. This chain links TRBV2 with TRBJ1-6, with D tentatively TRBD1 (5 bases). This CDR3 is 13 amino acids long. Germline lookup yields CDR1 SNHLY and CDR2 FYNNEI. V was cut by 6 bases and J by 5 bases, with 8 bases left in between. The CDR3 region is CASRPDNNSPLHF. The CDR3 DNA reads TGTGCCAGCAGGCCGGACAATAATTCACCCCTCCACTTT.

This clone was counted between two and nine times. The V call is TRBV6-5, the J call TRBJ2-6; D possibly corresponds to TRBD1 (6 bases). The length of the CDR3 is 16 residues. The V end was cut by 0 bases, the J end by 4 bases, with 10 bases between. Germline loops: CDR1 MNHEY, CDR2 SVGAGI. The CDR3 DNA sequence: TGTGCCAGCAGTTACTCGCCCGGGACAGGGGCCAACGTCCTGACTTTC. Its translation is CASSYSPGTGANVLTF.

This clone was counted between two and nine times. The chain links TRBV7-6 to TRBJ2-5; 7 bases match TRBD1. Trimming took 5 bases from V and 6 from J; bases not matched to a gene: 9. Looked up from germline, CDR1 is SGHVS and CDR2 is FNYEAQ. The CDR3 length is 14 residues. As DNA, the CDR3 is TGTGCCAGCAGCCTCGACAGGGCCCGGCAGACCCAGTACTTC. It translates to CASSLDRARQTQYF.

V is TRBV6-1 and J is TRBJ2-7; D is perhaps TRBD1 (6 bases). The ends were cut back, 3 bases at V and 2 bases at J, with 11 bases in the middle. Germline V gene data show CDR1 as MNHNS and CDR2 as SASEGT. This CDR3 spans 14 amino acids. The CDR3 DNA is TGTGCCAGCAGTGACCTCCAGGGGCCCTACGAGCAGTACTTC. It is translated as CASSDLQGPYEQYF.

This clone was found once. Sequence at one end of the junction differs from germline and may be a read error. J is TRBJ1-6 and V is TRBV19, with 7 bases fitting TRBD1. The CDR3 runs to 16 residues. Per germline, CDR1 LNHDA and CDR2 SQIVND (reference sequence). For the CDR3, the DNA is TGCGCCAGTAGGGAGACAGGGAGCTCCTATAATCCACCCCTCCACTTT. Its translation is CASRETGSSYNPPLHF.

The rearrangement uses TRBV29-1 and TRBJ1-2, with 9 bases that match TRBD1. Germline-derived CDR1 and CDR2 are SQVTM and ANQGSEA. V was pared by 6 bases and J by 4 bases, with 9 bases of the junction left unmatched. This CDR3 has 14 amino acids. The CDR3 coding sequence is TGCAGCGTCCGGGACAGGGTATTGTCCTATGGCTACACCTTC. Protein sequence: CSVRDRVLSYGYTF. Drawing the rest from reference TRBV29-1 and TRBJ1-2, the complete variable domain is SAVISQKPSRDICQRGTSLTIQCQVDSQVTMMFWYRQQPGQSLTLIATANQGSEATYESGFVIDKFPISRPNLTFSTLTVSNMSPEDSSIYLCSVRDRVLSYGYTFGSGTRLTVV.

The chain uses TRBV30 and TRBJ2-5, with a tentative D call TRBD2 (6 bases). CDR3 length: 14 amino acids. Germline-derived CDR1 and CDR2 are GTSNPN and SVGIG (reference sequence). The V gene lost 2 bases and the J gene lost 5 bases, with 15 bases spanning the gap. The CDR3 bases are TGTGCCTGGAGTAGAGGAGGGTCTTTGGAGACCCAGTACTTC. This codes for CAWSRGGSLETQYF.

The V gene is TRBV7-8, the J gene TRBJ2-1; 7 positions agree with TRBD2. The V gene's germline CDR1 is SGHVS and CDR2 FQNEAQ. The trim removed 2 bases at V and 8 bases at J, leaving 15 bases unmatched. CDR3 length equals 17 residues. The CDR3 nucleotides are TGTGCCAGCAGCTTAACCCCCGCGGGGGATCGATCCCATGAGCAGTTCTTC. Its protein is CASSLTPAGDRSHEQFF.

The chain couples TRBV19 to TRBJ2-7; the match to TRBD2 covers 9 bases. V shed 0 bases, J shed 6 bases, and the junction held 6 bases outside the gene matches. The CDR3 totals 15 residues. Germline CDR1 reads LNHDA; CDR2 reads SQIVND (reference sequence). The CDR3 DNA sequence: TGTGCCAGTAGTATAGACGGCGGGGGGGCGGTCGAGCAGTACTTC. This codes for CASSIDGGGAVEQYF. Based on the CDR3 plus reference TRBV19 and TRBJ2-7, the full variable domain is DGGITQSPKYLFRKEGQNVTLSCEQNLNHDAMYWYRQDPGQGLRLIYYSQIVNDFQKGDIAEGYSVSREKKESFPLTVTSAQKNPTAFYLCASSIDGGGAVEQYFGPGTRLTVT.

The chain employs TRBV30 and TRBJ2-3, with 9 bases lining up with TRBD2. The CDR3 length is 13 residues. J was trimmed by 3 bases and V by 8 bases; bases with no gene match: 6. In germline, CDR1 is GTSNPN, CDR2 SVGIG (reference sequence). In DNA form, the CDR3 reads TGTGCCAGGCGGGGGGGCCCAACAGATACGCAGTATTTT. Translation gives CARRGGPTDTQYF.

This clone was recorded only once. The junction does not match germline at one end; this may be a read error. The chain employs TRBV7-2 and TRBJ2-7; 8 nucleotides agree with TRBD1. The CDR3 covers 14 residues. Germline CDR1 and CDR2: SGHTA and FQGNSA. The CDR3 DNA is TGTGCCAGCAGCAAGGACAGGGAGTCCTCCGAGCAGTACTTC. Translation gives CASSKDRESSEQYF.

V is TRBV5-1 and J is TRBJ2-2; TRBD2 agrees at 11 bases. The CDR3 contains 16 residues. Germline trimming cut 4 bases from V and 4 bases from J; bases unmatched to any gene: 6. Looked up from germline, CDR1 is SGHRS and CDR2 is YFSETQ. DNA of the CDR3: TGCGCCAGCAGCAGGTTGACTAGCGGGACCACCGGGGAGCTGTTTTTT. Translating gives CASSRLTSGTTGELFF.

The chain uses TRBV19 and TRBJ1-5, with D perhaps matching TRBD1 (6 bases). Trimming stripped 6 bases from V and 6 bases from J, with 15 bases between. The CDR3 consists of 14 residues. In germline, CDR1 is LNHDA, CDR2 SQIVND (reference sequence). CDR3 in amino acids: CASSPLGAGQPQHF. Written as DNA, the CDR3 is TGTGCCAGTAGCCCACTGGGGGCGGGTCAGCCCCAGCATTTT.

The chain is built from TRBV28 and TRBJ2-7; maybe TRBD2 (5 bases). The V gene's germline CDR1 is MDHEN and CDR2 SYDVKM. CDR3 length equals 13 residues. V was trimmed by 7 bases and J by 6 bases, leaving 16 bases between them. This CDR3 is CASITEGTLEQYF. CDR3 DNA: TGTGCCAGCATCACCGAGGGCACACTCGAGCAGTACTTC.

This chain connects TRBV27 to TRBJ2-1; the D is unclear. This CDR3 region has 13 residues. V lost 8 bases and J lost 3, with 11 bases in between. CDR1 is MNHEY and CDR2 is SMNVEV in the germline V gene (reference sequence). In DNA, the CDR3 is TGTGCCAGCGCATTAGTCGGCTACAATGAGCAGTTCTTC. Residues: CASALVGYNEQFF.

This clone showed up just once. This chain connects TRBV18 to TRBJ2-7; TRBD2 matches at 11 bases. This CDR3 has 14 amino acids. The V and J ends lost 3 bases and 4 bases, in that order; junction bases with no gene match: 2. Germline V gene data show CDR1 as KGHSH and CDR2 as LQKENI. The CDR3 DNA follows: TGTGCCAGCTCACCGGGACTAGCGGATTACGAGCAGTACTTC. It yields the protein CASSPGLADYEQYF. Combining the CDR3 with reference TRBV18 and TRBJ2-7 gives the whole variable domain NAGVMQNPRHLVRRRGQEARLRCSPMKGHSHVYWYRQLPEEGLKFMVYLQKENIIDESGMPKERFSAEFPKEGPSILRIQQVVRGDSAAYFCASSPGLADYEQYFGPGTRLTVT.

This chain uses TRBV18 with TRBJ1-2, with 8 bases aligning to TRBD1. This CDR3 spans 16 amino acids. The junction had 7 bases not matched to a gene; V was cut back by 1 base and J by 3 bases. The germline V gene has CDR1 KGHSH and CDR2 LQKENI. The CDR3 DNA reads TGTGCCAGCTCACCACTCGGACAGGGTTTTGACTATGGCTACACCTTC. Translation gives CASSPLGQGFDYGYTF.

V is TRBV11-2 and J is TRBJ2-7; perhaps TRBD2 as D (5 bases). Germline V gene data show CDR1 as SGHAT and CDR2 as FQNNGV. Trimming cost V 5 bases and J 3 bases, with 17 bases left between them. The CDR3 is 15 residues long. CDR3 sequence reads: CASSRFRGSGYEQYF. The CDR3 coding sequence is TGTGCCAGCAGCCGCTTCCGAGGCAGCGGCTACGAGCAGTACTTC.

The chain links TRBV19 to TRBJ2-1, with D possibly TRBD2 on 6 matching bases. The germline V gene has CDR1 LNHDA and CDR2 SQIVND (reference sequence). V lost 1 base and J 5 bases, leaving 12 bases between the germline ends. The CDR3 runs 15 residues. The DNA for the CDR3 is TGTGCCAGTAGTATAGCGGGAGTTCTAGACAATGAGCAGTTCTTC. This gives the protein CASSIAGVLDNEQFF.

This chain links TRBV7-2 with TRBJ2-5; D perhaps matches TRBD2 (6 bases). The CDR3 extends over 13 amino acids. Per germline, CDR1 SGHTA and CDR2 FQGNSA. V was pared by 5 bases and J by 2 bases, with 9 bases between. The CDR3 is CASSLGLQETQYF. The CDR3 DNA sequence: TGTGCCAGCAGCCTCGGACTACAAGAGACCCAGTACTTC.

The CDR3 loop is CASLGGGLGIQPQHF. The CDR3 bases are TGTGCCAGCCTTGGGGGGGGGCTCGGTATTCAGCCCCAGCATTTT. The chain is built from TRBV19 and TRBJ1-5, with D possibly matching TRBD1 (6 bases). The CDR3 is made up of 15 amino acids. With 9 bases removed from V and 6 bases from J, the gap between germline ends came to 21 bases. Germline V gene data show CDR1 as LNHDA and CDR2 as SQIVND (reference sequence).

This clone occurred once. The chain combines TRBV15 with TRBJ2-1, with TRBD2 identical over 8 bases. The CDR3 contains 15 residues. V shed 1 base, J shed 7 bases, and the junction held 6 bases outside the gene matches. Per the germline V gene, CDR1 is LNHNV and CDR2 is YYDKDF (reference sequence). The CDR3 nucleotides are TGTGCCACCAGCAGAGGGTCGGGGGGGGAGAATGAGCAGTTCTTC. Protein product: CATSRGSGGENEQFF.

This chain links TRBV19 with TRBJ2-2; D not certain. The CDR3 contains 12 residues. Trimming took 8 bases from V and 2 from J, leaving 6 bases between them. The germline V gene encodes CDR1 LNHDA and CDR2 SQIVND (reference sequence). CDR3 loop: CASVPNTGELFF. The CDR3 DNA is TGTGCCAGTGTCCCAAACACCGGGGAGCTGTTTTTT.